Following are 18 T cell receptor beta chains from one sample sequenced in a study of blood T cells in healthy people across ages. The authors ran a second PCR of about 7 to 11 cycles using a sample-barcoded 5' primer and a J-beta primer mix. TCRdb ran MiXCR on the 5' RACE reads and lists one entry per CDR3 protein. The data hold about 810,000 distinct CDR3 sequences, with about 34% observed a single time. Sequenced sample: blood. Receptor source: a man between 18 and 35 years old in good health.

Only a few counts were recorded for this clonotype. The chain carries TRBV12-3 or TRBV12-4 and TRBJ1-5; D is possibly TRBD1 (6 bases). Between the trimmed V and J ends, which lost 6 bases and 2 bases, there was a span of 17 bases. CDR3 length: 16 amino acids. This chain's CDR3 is CASSLLGGNGNQPQHF. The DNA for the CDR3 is TGTGCCAGCAGCCTTTTAGGGGGTAACGGCAATCAGCCCCAGCATTTT.

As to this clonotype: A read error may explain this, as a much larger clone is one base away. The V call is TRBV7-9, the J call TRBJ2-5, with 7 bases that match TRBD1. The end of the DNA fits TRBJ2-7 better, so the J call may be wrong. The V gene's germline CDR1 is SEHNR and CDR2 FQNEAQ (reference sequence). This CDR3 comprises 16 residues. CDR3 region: CARSLAPWQGEYEQYF. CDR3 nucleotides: TGTGCCAGAAGCTTAGCGCCTTGGCAGGGGGAATACGAGCAGTACTTC.

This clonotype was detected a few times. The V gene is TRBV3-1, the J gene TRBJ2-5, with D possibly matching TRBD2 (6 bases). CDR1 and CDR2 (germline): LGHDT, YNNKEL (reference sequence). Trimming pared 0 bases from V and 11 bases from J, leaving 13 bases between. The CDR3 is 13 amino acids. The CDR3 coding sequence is TGTGCCAGCAGCCAAGATACCGGGGGTGAGCAGTACTTC. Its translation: CASSQDTGGEQYF.

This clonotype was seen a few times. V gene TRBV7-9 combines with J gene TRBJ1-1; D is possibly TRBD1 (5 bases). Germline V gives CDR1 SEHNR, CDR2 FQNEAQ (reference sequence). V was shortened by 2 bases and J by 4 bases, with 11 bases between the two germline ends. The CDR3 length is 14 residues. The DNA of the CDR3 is TGTGCCAGCAGCTTACAGGGATGGGGCACTGAAGCTTTCTTT. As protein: CASSLQGWGTEAFF.

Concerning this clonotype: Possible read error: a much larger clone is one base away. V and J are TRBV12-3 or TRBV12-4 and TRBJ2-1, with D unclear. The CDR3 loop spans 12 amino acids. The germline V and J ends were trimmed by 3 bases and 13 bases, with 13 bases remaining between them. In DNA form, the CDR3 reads TGTGCCAGCAGTTTTGGCGAGCCGACCCAGTTCTTC. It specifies CASSFGEPTQFF.

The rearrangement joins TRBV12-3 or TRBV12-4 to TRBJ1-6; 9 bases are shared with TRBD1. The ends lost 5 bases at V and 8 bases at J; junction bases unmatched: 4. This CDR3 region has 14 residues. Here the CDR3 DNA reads TGTGCCAGCAGTAGGACAGGGGTGTATTCACCCCTCCACTTT. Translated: CASSRTGVYSPLHF.

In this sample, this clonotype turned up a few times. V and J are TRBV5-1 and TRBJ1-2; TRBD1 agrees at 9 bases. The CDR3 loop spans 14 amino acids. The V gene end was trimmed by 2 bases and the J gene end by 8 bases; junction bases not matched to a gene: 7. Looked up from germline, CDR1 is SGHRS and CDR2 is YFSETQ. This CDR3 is CASSLNTGGEGYTF. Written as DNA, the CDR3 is TGCGCCAGCAGCTTAAACACAGGGGGCGAAGGCTACACCTTC.

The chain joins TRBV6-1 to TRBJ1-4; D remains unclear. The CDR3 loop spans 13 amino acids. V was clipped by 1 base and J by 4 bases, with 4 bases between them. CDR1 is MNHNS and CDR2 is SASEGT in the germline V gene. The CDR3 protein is CASSEVLNEKLFF. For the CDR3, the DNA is TGTGCCAGCAGTGAAGTCCTTAATGAAAAACTGTTTTTT.

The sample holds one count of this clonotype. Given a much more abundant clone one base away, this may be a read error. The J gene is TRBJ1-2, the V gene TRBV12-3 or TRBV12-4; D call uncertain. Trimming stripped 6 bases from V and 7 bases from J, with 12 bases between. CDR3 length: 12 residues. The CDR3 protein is CASSSGGCGYTF. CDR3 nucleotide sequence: TGTGCCAGCAGCTCGGGAGGCTGTGGCTACACCTTC.

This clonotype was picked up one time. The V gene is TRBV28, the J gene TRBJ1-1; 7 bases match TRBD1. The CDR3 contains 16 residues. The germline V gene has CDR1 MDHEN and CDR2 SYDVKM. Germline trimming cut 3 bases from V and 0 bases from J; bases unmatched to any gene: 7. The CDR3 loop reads CASSFLRDSMNTEAFF. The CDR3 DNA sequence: TGTGCCAGCAGTTTTCTCCGGGACAGCATGAACACTGAAGCTTTCTTT.

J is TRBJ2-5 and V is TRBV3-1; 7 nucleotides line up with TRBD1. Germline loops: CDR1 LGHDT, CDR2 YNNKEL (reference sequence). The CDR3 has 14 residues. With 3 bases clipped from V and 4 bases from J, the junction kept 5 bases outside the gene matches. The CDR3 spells CASSHRQGRETQYF. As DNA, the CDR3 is TGTGCCAGCAGCCATCGACAGGGAAGAGAGACCCAGTACTTC.

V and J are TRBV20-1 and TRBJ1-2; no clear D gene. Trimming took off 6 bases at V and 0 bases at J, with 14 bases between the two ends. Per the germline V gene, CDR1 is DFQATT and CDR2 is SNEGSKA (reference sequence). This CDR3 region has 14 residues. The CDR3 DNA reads TGCAGTGCAGTCTGGTCGGGTTCTAACTATGGCTACACCTTC. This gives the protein CSAVWSGSNYGYTF.

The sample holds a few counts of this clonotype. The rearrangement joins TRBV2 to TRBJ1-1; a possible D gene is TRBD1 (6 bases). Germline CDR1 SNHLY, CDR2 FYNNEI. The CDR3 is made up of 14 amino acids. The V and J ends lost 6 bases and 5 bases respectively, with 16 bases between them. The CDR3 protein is CASRSRGPGTEAFF. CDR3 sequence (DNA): TGTGCCAGCAGATCCAGGGGACCAGGGACTGAAGCTTTCTTT.

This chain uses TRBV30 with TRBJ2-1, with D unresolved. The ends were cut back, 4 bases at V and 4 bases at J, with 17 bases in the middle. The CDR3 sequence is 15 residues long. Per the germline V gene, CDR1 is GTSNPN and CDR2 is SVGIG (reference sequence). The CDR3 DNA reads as TGTGCCTGGACCACCTCCAGCAGGCGTTACAATGAGCAGTTCTTC. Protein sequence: CAWTTSSRRYNEQFF.

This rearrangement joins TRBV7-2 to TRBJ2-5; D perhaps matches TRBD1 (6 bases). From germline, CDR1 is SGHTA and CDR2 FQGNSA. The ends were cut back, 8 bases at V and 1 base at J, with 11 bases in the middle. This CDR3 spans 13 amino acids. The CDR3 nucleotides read TGTGCCAGCGGAGTGGACAGCCAAGAGACCCAGTACTTC. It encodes CASGVDSQETQYF.

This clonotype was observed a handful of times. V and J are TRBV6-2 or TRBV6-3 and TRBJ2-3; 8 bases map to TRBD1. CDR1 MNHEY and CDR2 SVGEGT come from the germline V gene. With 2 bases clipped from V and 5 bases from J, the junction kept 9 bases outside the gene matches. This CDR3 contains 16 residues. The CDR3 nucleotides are TGTGCCAGCAGTTACGCAAAACAGGGGGTTCAAGATACGCAGTATTTT. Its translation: CASSYAKQGVQDTQYF.

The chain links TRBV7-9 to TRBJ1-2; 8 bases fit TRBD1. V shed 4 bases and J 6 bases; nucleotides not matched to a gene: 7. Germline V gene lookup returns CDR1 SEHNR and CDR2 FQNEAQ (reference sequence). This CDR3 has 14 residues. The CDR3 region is CASSSWTGNHGYTF. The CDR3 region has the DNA TGTGCCAGCAGCTCCTGGACAGGGAACCATGGCTACACCTTC.

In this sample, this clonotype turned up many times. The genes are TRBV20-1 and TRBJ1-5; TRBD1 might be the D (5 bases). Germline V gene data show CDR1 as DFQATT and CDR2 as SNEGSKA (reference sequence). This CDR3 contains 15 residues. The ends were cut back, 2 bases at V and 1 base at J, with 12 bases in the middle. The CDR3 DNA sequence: TGCAGTGCTAGAATGGGGACGGTCAGCAATCAGCCCCAGCATTTT. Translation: CSARMGTVSNQPQHF.